Listed below are T cell receptor beta chains from one sample, sequenced in a study of radiotherapy plus CTLA-4 blockade in lung cancer. Method: immunoSEQ multiplex PCR; TCRdb's copy keeps in-frame clones and lacks some. The sample holds around 110,000 clones, approximately 90% seen once. This sample comprised peripheral blood, obtained from a patient treated with radiotherapy plus ipilimumab. Receptors originate from a human donor with non-small cell lung cancer that progressed on radiotherapy plus ipilimumab. Each CDR3 is given with its conserved first and last residue. D genes are given only for firm matches. Clone size, where shown, is once, few, many, or a class for clones that have expanded.

v_call	clone_size	j_call	d_call	cdr3_nt	cdr3_aa
TRBV5-1	NA	TRBJ1-1	NA	TGCGCCAGCAGCCCCCCCGGGGGGGATGGCACTGAAGCTTTCTTT	CASSPPGGDGTEAFF
TRBV19	NA	TRBJ2-7	TRBD2	TGTGCCAGTAGGGCTAGCGGAACCTACGAGCAGTACTTC	CASRASGTYEQYF
TRBV5-1	NA	TRBJ1-1	NA	TGCGCCAGCAGCTTGCGTCAGTCGAACACTGAAGCTTTCTTT	CASSLRQSNTEAFF
TRBV5-8	NA	TRBJ2-2	NA	TGTGCCAGCAGCTTCGGGGGCGGGTCCGGGGAGCTGTTTTTT	CASSFGGGSGELFF
TRBV7-2	NA	TRBJ2-1	NA	TGTGCCAGCAGCTTAAGTTACGGCGGTCACAATGAGCAGTTCTTC	CASSLSYGGHNEQFF
TRBV19	few	TRBJ1-2	NA	TGTGCCAGTAGCCGCAAGGGATACTATGGCTACACCTTC	CASSRKGYYGYTF
TRBV5-1	NA	TRBJ2-7	TRBD2	TGCGCCAGCAGCTTGTACCCTCGCTTTCCGGGGGGAACCTACGAGCAGTACTTC	CASSLYPRFPGGTYEQYF
TRBV2	NA	TRBJ1-2	NA	TGTGCCAGCTTCCCACGGTCCCACCATTTAGCTAACTATGGCTACACCTTC	CASFPRSHHLANYGYTF
TRBV6-4	NA	TRBJ2-3	NA	TGTGCCAGCAGTGTATCTTATCCGGATACGCAGTATTTT	CASSVSYPDTQYF
TRBV27	NA	TRBJ2-3	TRBD2	TGTGCCAGCAGTCCCTATAGGACTAGCGGGAGTCCAGATACGCAGTATTTT	CASSPYRTSGSPDTQYF
TRBV27	NA	TRBJ2-7	NA	TGTGCCAGCAGTTTGAACAGGGTCCCCTACGAGCAGTACTTC	CASSLNRVPYEQYF
TRBV29-1	NA	TRBJ2-1	TRBD2	TGCAGCGTTAAGACGGGACTAGCCTACAATGAGCAGTTCTTC	CSVKTGLAYNEQFF
TRBV10-2	NA	TRBJ1-1	NA	TGCGCCAGCAGTGTAAAGGGAAACACTGAAGCTTTCTTT	CASSVKGNTEAFF
TRBV2	NA	TRBJ2-5	TRBD2	TGTGCCAGCAGGGCTAGCGGGAGGGGACAAGAGACCCAGTACTTC	CASRASGRGQETQYF
TRBV14	once	TRBJ1-2	TRBD1	TGTGCCAGCAGCCGGCTTTCGGGACAGGGTACAGGTGGCTACACCTTC	CASSRLSGQGTGGYTF
TRBV5-1	NA	TRBJ2-3	NA	TGCGCCAGCAGCTCTTACGGGACCCTCACAGATACGCAGTATTTT	CASSSYGTLTDTQYF
TRBV2	NA	TRBJ1-4	TRBD1	TGTGCCAGCAGTGGGACAGGGGGTGAAAAACTGTTTTTT	CASSGTGGEKLFF
TRBV6-1	NA	TRBJ1-2	TRBD1	TGTGCCAGCCGTAACTCAGGGGGCGCAGGCTACACCTTC	CASRNSGGAGYTF
TRBV15	once	TRBJ2-5	TRBD1	TGTGCCACCAGCAGAAGAACAGGGGTGGAAGAGACCCAGTACTTC	CATSRRTGVEETQYF
TRBV7-3	NA	TRBJ1-1	NA	TGTGCCAGCAGCTTAACAGGGGCCTCGTCGGCTGAAGCTTTCTTT	CASSLTGASSAEAFF
TRBV18	NA	TRBJ2-7	TRBD2	TGTGCCAGCTCACCTCAGGGGACTAGCGGGCCAGAGCAGTACTTC	CASSPQGTSGPEQYF
TRBV6-1	NA	TRBJ2-7	TRBD2	TGTGCCAGCAGGTCGGGGGGAAACTACGAGCAGTACTTC	CASRSGGNYEQYF
TRBV11-3	NA	TRBJ2-4	NA	TGTGCCAGCAGCCAGGGACCTTCCTTAGCCAAAAACATTCAGTACTTC	CASSQGPSLAKNIQYF
TRBV7-2	NA	TRBJ2-1	TRBD2	TGTGCCAGCAGCCCAAGGACTAGCGGGACCGTCGGGTCCTACAATGAGCAGTTCTTC	CASSPRTSGTVGSYNEQFF
TRBV5-4	NA	TRBJ1-2	TRBD1	TGTGCCAGCAGCTTACCGGGACAGGGGTATGGCTACACCTTC	CASSLPGQGYGYTF
TRBV2	NA	TRBJ2-7	NA	TGTGCCAGCGGCATTAACTCCTACGAGCAGTACTTC	CASGINSYEQYF
TRBV7-9	NA	TRBJ1-1	NA	TGTGCCAGCTTCCACCTAACCCGGGACACTGAAGCTTTCTTT	CASFHLTRDTEAFF